One sample yielded the 3 T cell receptor beta chains listed below, sequenced in a study of shared clonotypes between healthy human individuals. Using immunoSEQ multiplex PCR, the repertoire was profiled, and TCRdb retains in-frame clones only, with some absent. The repertoire holds hundreds of thousands of clones, with more than 95% as singletons. Naive CD8 populations comprised CD45RO-negative cells positively selected for CCR7, excluding terminally differentiated effector memory CD45RA+ cells. Sequencing used naive CD8+ T cells sorted from blood. The receptors derive from a man aged 25-40 years in good health.

The rearrangement uses TRBV10-3 and TRBJ2-2, with 7 bases fitting TRBD1. The CDR3 has 14 amino acids. V was pared by 6 bases and J by 7 bases, with 8 bases of the junction left unmatched. CDR1 and CDR2 from the germline V gene are ENHRY and SYGVKD. CDR3 loop: CAIRGEGANGELFF. CDR3 nucleotides: TGTGCCATCAGAGGAGAGGGGGCGAACGGGGAGCTGTTTTTT.

The chain combines TRBV7-9 with TRBJ2-7; a weak D match, TRBD2 (6 bases). CDR1 is SEHNR, CDR2 FQNEAQ, per germline (reference sequence). The V end lost 4 bases, the J end lost 2 bases, and 12 bases lay between the germline ends. This CDR3 has 14 amino acids. CDR3 DNA: TGTGCCAGCAGCTCCACTAGCCTGACCTACGAGCAGTACTTC. The encoded protein is CASSSTSLTYEQYF.

The rearrangement links TRBV6-5 to TRBJ2-7, with 7 bases matching TRBD1. Germline CDR1 MNHEY, CDR2 SVGAGI. V shed 2 bases, J shed 7 bases, and the junction held 8 bases outside the gene matches. The CDR3 runs 14 residues. The CDR3 loop is CASSYQGELGEQYF. The CDR3 DNA sequence: TGTGCCAGCAGTTACCAGGGGGAGTTAGGTGAGCAGTACTTC.